The TCR beta chain described here comes from a study of shared T cell receptors in the human thymus. Profiled with immunoSEQ multiplex PCR; TCRdb holds only in-frame clones, not every one. The profile covers roughly 410,000 clones, with 95% appearing a single time and roughly 0.02% taken by the ten largest. This sequence originates from a human donor. Material for sequencing was thymocytes.

The chain's CDR3 is CASSYKGPWYGYTF. CDR3 coding DNA: TGTGCCAGCAGTTACAAAGGGCCCTGGTATGGCTACACCTTC. The rearrangement links TRBV6-6 to TRBJ1-2; D unresolved. This CDR3 region has 14 residues. The germline V and J ends were trimmed by 2 bases and 5 bases, with 12 bases remaining between them. The germline gives CDR1 MNHNY, CDR2 SVGAGI (reference sequence).